Below, 12 T cell receptor beta chains from the same sample are listed, as sequenced in a study of CD8 T cells in ankylosing spondylitis. TCRdb redid the calling of the 5' RACE reads with MiXCR, one entry per CDR3 protein. The table includes roughly 38,000 distinct CDR3 sequences, roughly 3% detected once. The sample taken for sequencing was blood, either unsorted or a sorted T cell fraction (not recorded which). The receptor source for this set is a male donor with ankylosing spondylitis or in good health (not recorded which).

This clonotype was counted ten times or more. This sequence joins TRBV9 and TRBJ2-3, with unresolved D. Between the trimmed V and J ends, which lost 4 bases and 2 bases, there was a span of 14 bases. Per the germline V gene, CDR1 is SGDLS and CDR2 is YYNGEE. This CDR3 is 15 amino acids long. The CDR3 DNA reads TGTGCCAGCAGCATCACTTCAGACTCCACAGATACGCAGTATTTT. Protein sequence: CASSITSDSTDTQYF. Complete variable domain (other parts from reference TRBV9 and TRBJ2-3): DSGVTQTPKHLITATGQRVTLRCSPRSGDLSVYWYQQSLDQGLQFLIQYYNGEERAKGNILERFSAQQFPDLHSELNLSSLELGDSALYFCASSITSDSTDTQYFGPGTRLTVL.

This clonotype was counted at least ten times. At one of its ends the junction is not consistent with the germline gene, which may arise from a read error. The chain links TRBV9 to TRBJ2-1, with D possibly TRBD1 on 6 matching bases. The length of the CDR3 is 14 residues. Germline V gives CDR1 SGDLS, CDR2 YYNGEE. Written as DNA, the CDR3 is TGTGCCAGCAGCCCCAGGGACACCTATAATGAGCAGTTCTTC. Protein: CASSPRDTYNEQFF.

This clonotype was recorded at least ten times. This CDR3 is CASSPEAGAPYNEQFF. The CDR3, as DNA: TGTGCCAGCAGCCCTGAAGCGGGGGCCCCCTACAATGAGCAGTTCTTC. The V and J genes are TRBV9 and TRBJ2-1, with 8 bases matching TRBD2. V lost 4 bases to trimming and J lost 2 bases; unmatched junction nucleotides: 8. CDR3 length equals 16 residues. CDR1 is SGDLS, CDR2 YYNGEE, per germline.

At least ten counts were recorded for this clonotype. V and J are TRBV9 and TRBJ2-1; the match to TRBD2 covers 9 bases. Germline V gives CDR1 SGDLS, CDR2 YYNGEE. This CDR3 has 16 residues. The V segment lost 0 bases and the J segment 9 bases; nucleotides outside the gene matches: 10. The CDR3 DNA is TGTGCCAGCAGCGTAGCCCCCCTAGCGGGAATCGGTGAGCAGTTCTTC. Translating it yields CASSVAPLAGIGEQFF.

This clonotype was recorded many times. The chain joins TRBV9 to TRBJ2-3; D is unresolved. Between the trimmed V and J ends, which lost 2 bases and 3 bases, there was a span of 16 bases. Germline assignment: CDR1 SGDLS and CDR2 YYNGEE. The CDR3 has 16 residues. The CDR3 DNA sequence: TGTGCCAGCAGCGTGGCCGGAAACGTCTATACAGATACGCAGTATTTT. This translates into CASSVAGNVYTDTQYF.

The sample holds many counts of this clonotype. This sequence joins TRBV9 and TRBJ1-1; 9 bases map to TRBD1. This CDR3 has 19 residues. Trimming took 0 bases from V and 0 from J; bases not matched to a gene: 12. Germline V gene lookup returns CDR1 SGDLS and CDR2 YYNGEE. The chain's CDR3 is CASSVDPGQGSHMNTEAFF. CDR3 sequence (DNA): TGTGCCAGCAGCGTAGACCCCGGACAGGGGAGCCACATGAACACTGAAGCTTTCTTT.

Many counts were recorded for this clonotype. This chain links TRBV9 with TRBJ2-5; 7 positions agree with TRBD2. Trimming at V came to 0 bases and at J to 2 bases, leaving 4 bases not matched to a gene. Per germline, CDR1 SGDLS and CDR2 YYNGEE. The CDR3 has 15 residues. The DNA of the CDR3 is TGTGCCAGCAGCGTAGGGGCGGGAGAACAAGAGACCCAGTACTTC. Translation gives CASSVGAGEQETQYF.

This clonotype was detected many times. The chain recombines TRBV9 with TRBJ2-5; a possible D gene is TRBD2 (6 bases). Germline assignment: CDR1 SGDLS and CDR2 YYNGEE. V shed 4 bases and J shed 1 base, with 11 bases lying between them. This CDR3 spans 14 amino acids. The CDR3 sequence is CASSPGLSQETQYF. For the CDR3, the DNA is TGTGCCAGCAGCCCGGGACTTTCCCAAGAGACCCAGTACTTC.

The chain couples TRBV9 to TRBJ2-5; D not resolved. Trimming removed 0 bases at V and 2 bases at J, with 8 bases between. The germline V gene encodes CDR1 SGDLS and CDR2 YYNGEE. The CDR3 totals 14 residues. For the CDR3, the DNA is TGTGCCAGCAGCGTAGGGGCCACGCAAGAGACCCAGTACTTC. Translation gives CASSVGATQETQYF.

This clonotype was counted ten times or more. The V and J genes are TRBV9 and TRBJ2-3; D is ambiguous. Per germline, CDR1 SGDLS and CDR2 YYNGEE. The CDR3 is 14 amino acids. The V end lost 0 bases, the J end lost 6 bases, and 11 bases lay between the germline ends. CDR3 region: CASSVATFRDTQYF. The CDR3 nucleotides are TGTGCCAGCAGCGTAGCGACCTTCCGGGATACGCAGTATTTT.

This clonotype occurred many times. V and J are TRBV27 and TRBJ2-7, with D tentatively TRBD1 (6 bases). The CDR3 has 13 amino acids. Trimming shortened V by 3 bases and J by 3 bases, and 9 bases separated the two germline ends. Germline loops: CDR1 MNHEY, CDR2 SMNVEV (reference sequence). CDR3 amino acids: CASSFQGHYEQYV. The CDR3 DNA is TGTGCCAGCAGTTTTCAGGGGCACTACGAGCAGTACGTC.

This clonotype was seen ten or more times. This chain joins TRBV9 and TRBJ1-1, with D unresolved. Germline V CDR1 and CDR2: SGDLS, YYNGEE. The CDR3 is 13 residues long. V was cut by 4 bases and J by 0 bases, with 7 bases left in between. The DNA of the CDR3 is TGTGCCAGCAGCCCGCACCTGAACACTGAAGCTTTCTTT. This gives the protein CASSPHLNTEAFF.